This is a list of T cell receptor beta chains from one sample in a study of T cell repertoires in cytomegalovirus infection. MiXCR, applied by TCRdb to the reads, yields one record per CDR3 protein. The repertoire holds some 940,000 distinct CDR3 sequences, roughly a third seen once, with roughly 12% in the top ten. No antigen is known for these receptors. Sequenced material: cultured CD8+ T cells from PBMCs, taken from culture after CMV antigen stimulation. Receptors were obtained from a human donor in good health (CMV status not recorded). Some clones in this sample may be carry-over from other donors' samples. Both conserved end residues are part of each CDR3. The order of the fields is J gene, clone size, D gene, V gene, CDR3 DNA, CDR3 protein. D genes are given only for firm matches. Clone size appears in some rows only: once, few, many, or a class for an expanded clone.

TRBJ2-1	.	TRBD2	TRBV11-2	TGTGCCAGCACTCCAGTAGCGGGCCCATACAATGAGCAGTTCTTC	CASTPVAGPYNEQFF
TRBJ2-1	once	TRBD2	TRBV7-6	TGTGCCAGCAGCCGAGGAGGGAGGGACCATGAGCAGTTCTTC	CASSRGGRDHEQFF
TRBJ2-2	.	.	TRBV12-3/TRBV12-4	TGTGCCAGCAGTACCCCGCGATCTAGCATCGGGGAGCTGTTTTTT	CASSTPRSSIGELFF
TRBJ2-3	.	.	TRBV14	TGTGCCAGCAGCCAGTTCCCCATAAGCACAGATACGCAGTATTTT	CASSQFPISTDTQYF
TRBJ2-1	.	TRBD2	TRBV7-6	TGTGCCAGCAGCTCTAGCGGGGGGGCAGGTGAGCAGTTCTTC	CASSSSGGAGEQFF
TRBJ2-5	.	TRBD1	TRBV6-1	TGTGCCAGCAGCGTAACCAGGGACAGGGGAGCAGTATTGGAGACCCAGTACTTC	CASSVTRDRGAVLETQYF
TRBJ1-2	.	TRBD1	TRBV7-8	TGTGCCAGCAGCTTAGAAACGGGACAGGGACCCTATGGCTACACCTTC	CASSLETGQGPYGYTF
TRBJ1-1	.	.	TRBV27	TGTGCCAGCAGAGACAGGACGAACACTGAAGCTTTCTTT	CASRDRTNTEAFF
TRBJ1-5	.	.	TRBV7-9	TGTGCCAGCAGCAGTCCGGGCCGTCATCAGCCCCAGCATTTT	CASSSPGRHQPQHF
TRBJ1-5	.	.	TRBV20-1	TGCAGTGCTAGTGCATGGGATAGCAATCAGCCCCAGCATTTT	CSASAWDSNQPQHF
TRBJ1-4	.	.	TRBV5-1	TGCGCCAGTAGGGTGGGGAATGAAAAACTGTTTTTT	CASRVGNEKLFF
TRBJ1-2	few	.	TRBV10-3	TGTGCCATCCCCCGAGGGGTTCCTATCTATGGCTACACCTTC	CAIPRGVPIYGYTF
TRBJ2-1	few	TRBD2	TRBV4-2	TGTGCCAGCAGCCCTGTAGCTGGGACTAGCGGGGGGAACAATGAGCAGTTCTTC	CASSPVAGTSGGNNEQFF
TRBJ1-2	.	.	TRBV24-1	TGTGCCTTCCGCCCATGGGGGAGTAGCTTCTATGGCTACACCTTC	CAFRPWGSSFYGYTF
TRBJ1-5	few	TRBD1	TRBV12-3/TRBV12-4	TGTGCCAGCAGCCCCGGACAGGGAAGGATGAGCAATCAGCCCCAGCATTTT	CASSPGQGRMSNQPQHF
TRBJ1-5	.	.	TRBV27	TGTGCCGGCAGTTTATCGATACCCCGGGGGGAAAGCAATCAGCCCCAGCATTTT	CAGSLSIPRGESNQPQHF
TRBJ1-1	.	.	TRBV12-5	TGTGCTAACTTGGGAGGGGCTGAAGCTTTCTTT	CANLGGAEAFF
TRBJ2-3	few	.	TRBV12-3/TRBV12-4	TGTGCCAGCAGTTTCAATTTGGCAGGGTGGGATACGCAGTATTTT	CASSFNLAGWDTQYF
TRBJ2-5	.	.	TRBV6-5	TGTGCCAGCAGTTACTCCGCGACTAAAGAGACCCAGTACTTC	CASSYSATKETQYF
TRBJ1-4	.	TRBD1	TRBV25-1	TGTGCCAGCAGTGGCCAGGACAGGGTGCGCGAAAAACTGTTTTTT	CASSGQDRVREKLFF
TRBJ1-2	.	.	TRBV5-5	TGTGCCAGCAGCTTGGTCGGCCTGAGGGAGAACTATGGCTACACCTTC	CASSLVGLRENYGYTF
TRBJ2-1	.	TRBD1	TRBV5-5	TGTGCCAGCAGCTTGGTGGGACAGGGTCTTTGGGACAATGAGCAGTTCTTC	CASSLVGQGLWDNEQFF
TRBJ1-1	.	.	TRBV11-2	TGTGCCAGCAGCTTATCCCTGTTTGGTGAAGCTTTCTTT	CASSLSLFGEAFF
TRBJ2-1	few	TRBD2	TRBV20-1	TGCAGTGCTGTCAGCGGGGGGGTTAATGAGCAGTTCTTC	CSAVSGGVNEQFF
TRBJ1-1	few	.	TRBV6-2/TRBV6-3	TGTGCCAGCAGTTACGGCGTCATTCCTGAAGCTTTCTTT	CASSYGVIPEAFF
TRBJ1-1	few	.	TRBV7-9	TGTGCCAGCAGCTCCCGACAGGAAGCTTTCTTT	CASSSRQEAFF
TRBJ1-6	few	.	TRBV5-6	TGTGCCAGCAGCATAGGACTGTACGTAAATTCACCCCTCCACTTT	CASSIGLYVNSPLHF
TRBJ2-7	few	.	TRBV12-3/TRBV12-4	TGTGCCAGCAGTTTAACGACCCCCGAGCAGTACTTC	CASSLTTPEQYF
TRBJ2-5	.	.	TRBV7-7	TGTGCTAGCAGATTGCGCCCTCCCCAAGAGACCCAGTACTTC	CASRLRPPQETQYF
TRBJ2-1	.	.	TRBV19	TGTGCCAGTAGTATAGATCTGGAAAACCCCAGCTCCTACAATGAGCAGTTCTTC	CASSIDLENPSSYNEQFF
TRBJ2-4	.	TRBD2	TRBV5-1	TGCGCCAGCAGCTTGGAGGCAGGGAGGGACATTCAGTACTTC	CASSLEAGRDIQYF
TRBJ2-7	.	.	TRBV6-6	TGTGCCAGCAGTTTATTTCAAGTTCTCCACTACGAGCAGTACTTC	CASSLFQVLHYEQYF
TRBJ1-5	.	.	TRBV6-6	TGTGCCAGCAGTTACTGGGTAGGCAATCAGCCCCAGCATTTT	CASSYWVGNQPQHF
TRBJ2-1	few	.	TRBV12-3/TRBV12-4	TGTGCCAGCAGTTTAGTGCTTGGGGGGACAGAAAACTACAATGAGCAGTTCTTC	CASSLVLGGTENYNEQFF
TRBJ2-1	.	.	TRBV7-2	TGTGCCAGCAGCCCTCGGGACACCTACAATGAGCAGTTCTTC	CASSPRDTYNEQFF
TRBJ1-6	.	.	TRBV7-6	TGTGCCAGCAAGGGGGTGGGGAGTTCACCCCTCCACTTT	CASKGVGSSPLHF
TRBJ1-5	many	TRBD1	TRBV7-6	TGTGCCAGCAGCTTAAACCCCGGGACAGAGGATTATCAGCCCCAGCATTTT	CASSLNPGTEDYQPQHF
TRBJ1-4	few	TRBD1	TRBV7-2	TGTGCCAGCAGACTCACAGGGGGTGAAAAACTGTTTTTT	CASRLTGGEKLFF
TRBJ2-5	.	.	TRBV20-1	TGCAGTGCTAGAGGTTTCCTTGGCGGGGAGAGCCAAGAGACCCAGTACTTC	CSARGFLGGESQETQYF
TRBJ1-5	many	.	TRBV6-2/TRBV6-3	TGTGCCATCGGACTGTATAGCAATCAGCCCCAGCATTTT	CAIGLYSNQPQHF
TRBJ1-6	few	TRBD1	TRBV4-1	TGCGCCAGCAGCCAAACAGGGGAATATAATTCACCCCTCCACTTT	CASSQTGEYNSPLHF
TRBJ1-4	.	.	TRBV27	TGTGCCAGCAGTCCCAACGGCGGGGGTAATGAAAAACTGTTTTTT	CASSPNGGGNEKLFF
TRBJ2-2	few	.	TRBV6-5	TGTGCCAGCAGTTACTCGAATGGCGGAACCGGGGAGCTGTTTTTT	CASSYSNGGTGELFF
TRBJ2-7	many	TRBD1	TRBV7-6	TGTGCCAGCAGCTTAAGGGACAGCTCCTACGAGCAGTACTTC	CASSLRDSSYEQYF
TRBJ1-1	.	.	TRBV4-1	TGCGCCAGCAGCCAAAGCCCACAGGGAGGGAACACTGAAGCTTTCTTT	CASSQSPQGGNTEAFF
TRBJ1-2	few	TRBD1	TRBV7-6	TGTGCCAGCAGCCAACGACAGGGGCATAAGGATGGCTACACCTTC	CASSQRQGHKDGYTF
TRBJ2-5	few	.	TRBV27	TGTGCCAGCAGTTTATCGGCATACAACCAAGAGACCCAGTACTTC	CASSLSAYNQETQYF
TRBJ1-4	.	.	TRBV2	TGTGGTGGGGAGACTGGTAATGAAAAACTGTTTTTT	CGGETGNEKLFF
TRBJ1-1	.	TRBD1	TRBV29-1	TGCAGCTCCAGGCACCGACAGGGTTGGGCTTTCTTT	CSSRHRQGWAFF
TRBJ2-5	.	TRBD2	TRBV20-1	TGCAGTGCCAATAGCGGGGGGCGGGGAGAGACCCAGTACTTC	CSANSGGRGETQYF
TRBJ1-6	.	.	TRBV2	TGTGTCAGCAGTGGCGAAATCGGCGGACGCCTCGCGGATTCACCCCTCCACTTT	CVSSGEIGGRLADSPLHF
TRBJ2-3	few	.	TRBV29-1	TGCAGCGTTGAAGTGGTGAACGGGGCTAGCACAGATACGCAGTATTTT	CSVEVVNGASTDTQYF
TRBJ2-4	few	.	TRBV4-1	TGCGCCAGCAGCCAAGAACCGGCGGGGGCTGACATTCAGTACTTC	CASSQEPAGADIQYF
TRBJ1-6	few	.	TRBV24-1	TGTGCCACCAGTGAAGGATCTTGGGGACCTAATTCACCCCTCCACTTT	CATSEGSWGPNSPLHF
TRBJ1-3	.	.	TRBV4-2	TGTGCCACCTCCCTGGGTGCAGGTGCTGGAAACACCATATATTTT	CATSLGAGAGNTIYF
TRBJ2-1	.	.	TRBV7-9	TGTGCCGAGGCCCCCAAATCCTACAATGAGCAGTTCTTC	CAEAPKSYNEQFF
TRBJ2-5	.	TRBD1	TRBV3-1	TGTGCCAGCAGCCCACCGGGACAGGGAGGGACCCAGTACTTC	CASSPPGQGGTQYF